This is a list of T cell receptor beta chains from one sample in a study of blood T cells in healthy people across ages. TCRdb redid the calling of the 5' RACE reads with MiXCR, one entry per CDR3 protein. The sample shows over 1,500,000 distinct CDR3 sequences, roughly 43% of them seen only once. Sequencing used blood. These receptors were taken from a human donor in good health. Both conserved end residues are part of each CDR3. The D gene is left open where the match is weak. The listing skips clone size in some rows; elsewhere it reads once, few, many or a size class.

abundance	d_gene	j_gene	v_gene	CDR3nt	CDR3aa
.	.	TRBJ2-5	TRBV4-2	TGTGCCAGCAGCCTACGACAGGGAGGGTTGTACCAAGAGACCCAGTACTTC	CASSLRQGGLYQETQYF
.	.	TRBJ2-7	TRBV6-5	TGTGCCACGTCCCGGGGGAGCTACCAAGAGACCCGGTACTTC	CATSRGSYQETRYF
few	.	TRBJ2-5	TRBV6-6	TGTGCCAGCAGCTATTCTAGCCTCCAAGAGACCCAGTACTTC	CASSYSSLQETQYF
.	.	TRBJ1-3	TRBV6-5	TGTGCCAGCAACTCTGGAAACACCATATATTTT	CASNSGNTIYF
.	.	TRBJ1-2	TRBV24-1	TGTGCCACCAGTGATTTCCGCAGGGGAACTGGCGGCTACACCTTC	CATSDFRRGTGGYTF
few	.	TRBJ2-7	TRBV9	TGTGCCAGCAGCAGACAGGGTGCGGGGTGGACCGAGCAGTACTTC	CASSRQGAGWTEQYF
.	.	TRBJ1-2	TRBV6-5	TGTGCCAGCAGTTACTCGAAGTCAAGGGTAGGCTACACCTTC	CASSYSKSRVGYTF
few	.	TRBJ1-2	TRBV7-2	TGTGCCAGCAGCTTAGACATTGCCTCCTCTAACTATGGCTACACCTTC	CASSLDIASSNYGYTF
many	.	TRBJ1-2	TRBV28	TGTGCCAGCAGCCTTGAAACAGACTATGGCTACACCTTC	CASSLETDYGYTF
.	TRBD1	TRBJ1-5	TRBV5-6	TGTGCCAGCAGCTTGATAACACAGGGGGATCAGCCCCAGCATTTT	CASSLITQGDQPQHF
.	TRBD2	TRBJ2-5	TRBV11-2	TGTGCCAGCAGCTCGGGACTAAGGGGTGGAGAGACCCAGTACTTC	CASSSGLRGGETQYF
.	.	TRBJ1-1	TRBV20-1	TGCAGTGCTAGAGATAGCCTCCCGCGGAACACTGAAGCTTTCTTT	CSARDSLPRNTEAFF
.	.	TRBJ2-1	TRBV28	TGTGCCAGCGTGCCCTTCCCAGCCGGCTCCTACAATGAGCAGTTCTTC	CASVPFPAGSYNEQFF
few	.	TRBJ2-3	TRBV29-1	TGCAGCGTTTTCCCGAGGGACACTTACACAGATACGCAGTATTTT	CSVFPRDTYTDTQYF
many	.	TRBJ2-3	TRBV10-3	TGTGCCATCAGTGAGTCCACAGATACGCAGTATTTT	CAISESTDTQYF
.	.	TRBJ1-2	TRBV29-1	TGCAGCGTTGAGTTGGCGTGGTCGGATGGCTACACCTTC	CSVELAWSDGYTF
few	TRBD1	TRBJ2-1	TRBV29-1	TGCAGCGTTGAATTTGGACAGGGGTGGTTCGATGAGCAGTTCTTC	CSVEFGQGWFDEQFF
.	.	TRBJ2-7	TRBV7-3	TGTGCCGGCAGCTTCGACTCCGGAGGCCACTACGAGCAGTACTTC	CAGSFDSGGHYEQYF
.	.	TRBJ2-1	TRBV15	TGTGCCACCAGCGCAATTCGAGGCGGCAGGGTACACAATGAGCAGTTCTTC	CATSAIRGGRVHNEQFF
few	.	TRBJ2-7	TRBV21-1	TGTGCCAGCAGCTTCTCCGACGGCAGGCCGAACTACGAGCAGTACTTC	CASSFSDGRPNYEQYF
.	TRBD1	TRBJ2-6	TRBV5-1	TGCGCCAGCAGCTCGGACAGGGTTACCAACGTCCTGACTTTC	CASSSDRVTNVLTF
.	.	TRBJ2-4	TRBV7-2	TGTGCCAGCAGCCGGGGCGGACTCTCAGCCAAAAACATTCAGTACTTC	CASSRGGLSAKNIQYF
.	TRBD1	TRBJ2-2	TRBV10-3	TGTGCCATCAGTGAGCCGGGACAGGGACTCGGGGAGCTGTTTTTT	CAISEPGQGLGELFF
.	.	TRBJ2-3	TRBV7-2	TGTGCCAGCAGCGTGGGACCCCGAAGCACAGATACGCAGTATTTT	CASSVGPRSTDTQYF
many	.	TRBJ2-5	TRBV7-9	TGTGCCAGCAGCTTAGGTCCCCGACAGGTTGGGATGGAGACCCAGTACTTC	CASSLGPRQVGMETQYF
few	.	TRBJ2-5	TRBV4-3	TGCGCCAGCAGCCAAGAGGTGCAAGAGACCCAGTACTTC	CASSQEVQETQYF
.	.	TRBJ2-7	TRBV7-2	TGTGCCAGCAGCTTCGTGTCTACCACGGGGGAGCAGTACTTC	CASSFVSTTGEQYF
few	.	TRBJ2-7	TRBV29-1	TGCAGCGTTGAAAGCCCCGGGAAGGGAGCTCCCTACGAGCAGTACTTC	CSVESPGKGAPYEQYF
.	.	TRBJ1-2	TRBV7-2	TGTGCCAGCAGCTTAGTCGGACGGGGGGCAGCAGCTAACTATGGCTACACCTTC	CASSLVGRGAAANYGYTF
.	.	TRBJ2-4	TRBV12-3/TRBV12-4	TGTGCCAGCAGCTCTCACCCGGAGGGCATTCAGTACTTC	CASSSHPEGIQYF
few	.	TRBJ1-6	TRBV28	TGTGCCAGCAGTCAGGGACGGCGGGTCAATTCACCCCTCCACTTT	CASSQGRRVNSPLHF
few	.	TRBJ2-3	TRBV11-2	TGTGCCAGCAGCTTAGATCTGCCCAGGGCCGGCACAGATACGCAGTATTTT	CASSLDLPRAGTDTQYF
.	TRBD1	TRBJ1-2	TRBV12-3/TRBV12-4	TGTGCCAGCACCCCTCTCTGGGGACAGGGGCTAAATGGCTACACCTTC	CASTPLWGQGLNGYTF
many	.	TRBJ2-1	TRBV7-2	TGTGCCAGCAGCCCCGGGGGCCCCTACAATGAGCAGTTCTTC	CASSPGGPYNEQFF
.	TRBD1	TRBJ2-6	TRBV27	TGTGCCAGCAGTTTAACAGGGGGATCTCCCTCTGGGGCCAACGTCCTGACTTTC	CASSLTGGSPSGANVLTF
.	.	TRBJ1-2	TRBV2	TGTGCCAGCTCCATTGCGGGCCTGGATGGCTACACCTTC	CASSIAGLDGYTF
.	.	TRBJ1-2	TRBV4-3	TGCGCCAGCAGCCAAGGGGACTATTCTAACTATGGCTACACCTTC	CASSQGDYSNYGYTF
many	.	TRBJ2-6	TRBV20-1	TGCAGTGCTAGTATGGGGGCTGGGGCCAACGTCCTGACTTTC	CSASMGAGANVLTF
.	TRBD2	TRBJ2-7	TRBV20-1	TGCAGTGCTAGAGCCTTCCCTAGCGGGGGGGCTTACGAGCAGTACTTC	CSARAFPSGGAYEQYF
.	.	TRBJ2-6	TRBV3-1	TGTGCCAGCAGCCAAGGCCTAGGGGGGGCCAACGTCCTGACTTTC	CASSQGLGGANVLTF
.	TRBD2	TRBJ2-5	TRBV7-3	TGTGCCAGCAGCTTAACAGGCGGGGGATTCCAAGAGACCCAGTACTTC	CASSLTGGGFQETQYF
few	.	TRBJ1-5	TRBV7-4	TGTGCCAAGACGTGGTTGAAGGGCCAGCCCCAGCATTTT	CAKTWLKGQPQHF
.	.	TRBJ1-2	TRBV12-3/TRBV12-4	TGTGCCAGCAGTTTAGTTGGCAGGGACTATGGCTACACCTTC	CASSLVGRDYGYTF
.	.	TRBJ1-1	TRBV4-2	TGTGCCAGCAGCCAAGAAGTTCGGGGCTCGTACACTGAAGCTTTCTTT	CASSQEVRGSYTEAFF
.	.	TRBJ1-1	TRBV7-8	TGTGCCAGCAGCTTACCTACACGGACCGGACAGCCTATGAACACTGAAGCTTTCTTT	CASSLPTRTGQPMNTEAFF
.	TRBD2	TRBJ2-7	TRBV20-1	TGCAGTGCTGAGGGGCTAGCGGGGGGGCCAGAGGGCGAGCAGTACTTC	CSAEGLAGGPEGEQYF
.	.	TRBJ2-7	TRBV6-1	TGTGCCAGCACCGAAAGGGCAGGCACCTACGAGCAGTACTTC	CASTERAGTYEQYF
.	.	TRBJ2-6	TRBV5-1	TGCGCCAGCAGCTTGATGGCTGGGACCAACGTCCGGACTTTC	CASSLMAGTNVRTF
few	.	TRBJ2-1	TRBV11-1	TGTGCCAGCAGCCGGCGGACAGATTCGTCCAATGAGCAGTTCTTC	CASSRRTDSSNEQFF
.	.	TRBJ2-3	TRBV5-1	TGCGCCAGCAGCTTCCAGGTGGCCTACACAGATACGCAGTATTTT	CASSFQVAYTDTQYF
few	TRBD1	TRBJ2-3	TRBV10-3	TGTGCCATCACCCGGACAGGGTCCACAGATACGCAGTATTTT	CAITRTGSTDTQYF
few	.	TRBJ1-1	TRBV7-2	TGTGCCAGCAGCACCCGAGTGAACACTGAAGCTTTCTTT	CASSTRVNTEAFF
.	.	TRBJ1-2	TRBV7-9	TGTGCCAGCAGCCCACCTAGGTCAGCCAGCTATGGCTACACCTTC	CASSPPRSASYGYTF
.	.	TRBJ2-3	TRBV19	TGTGCCAGTAGTATTGGATCCCCACTCGGATGGGGAACGAGCACAGATACGCAGTATTTT	CASSIGSPLGWGTSTDTQYF
few	TRBD1	TRBJ2-7	TRBV27	TGTGCCAGCAGTTCCGGGACAGGGGTTAGCGAGCAGTACTTC	CASSSGTGVSEQYF